These 27 T cell receptor beta chains were all obtained from the same sample, sequenced in a study of regulatory T cells in long-lasting Graves disease. CDR3-region Arm-PCR and iRepertoire HTBI primers produced the TCR beta libraries. Each CDR3 protein gets one entry after TCRdb re-called the multiplex PCR reads with MiXCR. The sample lists around 480,000 distinct CDR3 sequences, around 15% occurring once. As for time point: newly diagnosed GD, antithyroid drugs for less than 3 months. Construction of the TCR library relied on RNA isolated from PBMCs. Separately, the same data were catalogued under a study of T cells in Graves' hyperthyroidism and ophthalmopathy.

The specimen comprised peripheral blood mononuclear cells (PBMCs), sampled at new diagnosis, from a patient treated with antithyroid drugs. Receptors originate from a man aged 40-55 years with Graves disease.

This clonotype showed up many times. The chain is built from TRBV11-3 and TRBJ1-1; perhaps TRBD1 as D (6 bases). V lost 4 bases to trimming and J lost 4 bases, with 19 bases between them. Germline V gene data show CDR1 as SGHNT and CDR2 as YENEEA. The CDR3 sequence is 16 residues long. The CDR3 DNA sequence: TGTGCCAGCAGCTGGGGTGGGGGCGGGCGATTCACTGAAGCTTTCTTT. It specifies CASSWGGGGRFTEAFF.

This clonotype was seen ten or more times. This chain connects TRBV2 to TRBJ1-3; D remains unclear. The V end lost 4 bases, the J end lost 1 base, and 8 bases lay between the germline ends. CDR1 and CDR2 (germline): SNHLY, FYNNEI. CDR3 size: 14 residues. Written as DNA, the CDR3 is TGTGCCAGCAGTGGGACCCCGTCTGGAAACACCATATATTTT. Amino acids: CASSGTPSGNTIYF.

The sample holds many counts of this clonotype. The rearrangement joins TRBV28 to TRBJ2-5; no reliable D call. Germline V gene data show CDR1 as MDHEN and CDR2 as SYDVKM. This CDR3 comprises 19 residues. V gave up 4 bases and J gave up 0 bases, with 24 bases separating them. Written as DNA, the CDR3 is TGTGCCAGCAGTTGGGTCAACCCACACCTACGATCCGACCAAGAGACCCAGTACTTC. Protein product: CASSWVNPHLRSDQETQYF. Drawing the rest from reference TRBV28 and TRBJ2-5, the complete variable domain is DVKVTQSSRYLVKRTGEKVFLECVQDMDHENMFWYRQDPGLGLRLIYFSYDVKMKEKGDIPEGYSVSREKKERFSLILESASTNQTSMYLCASSWVNPHLRSDQETQYFGPGTRLLVL.

With respect to this clonotype: This clone may be a read error of a much larger clone one base away. The chain uses TRBV5-1 and TRBJ2-7; 10 bases are a match to TRBD2. The germline gives CDR1 SGHRS, CDR2 YFSETQ. Trimming at V came to 0 bases and at J to 7 bases, leaving 10 bases not matched to a gene. The CDR3 is 16 residues long. The CDR3 bases are TGCGCCAGCAGCTTGGGAGGACTAGCGGAGTACAATGAGCAGTACTTC. Translated: CASSLGGLAEYNEQYF.

This clonotype was picked up many times. The chain links TRBV12-3 or TRBV12-4 to TRBJ2-1; D possibly corresponds to TRBD1 (5 bases). V gave up 0 bases and J gave up 5 bases, with 8 bases separating them. The CDR3 has 14 amino acids. The CDR3: CASSLATAHNEQFF. CDR3 nucleotide sequence: TGTGCCAGCAGTTTAGCGACAGCTCACAATGAGCAGTTCTTC.

This chain connects TRBV2 to TRBJ1-1, with D unresolved. CDR3 size: 13 residues. The V and J ends lost 6 bases and 3 bases respectively, with 11 bases between them. The germline V gene has CDR1 SNHLY and CDR2 FYNNEI. The CDR3 DNA follows: TGTGCCAGCAGAAGAGGGAGGGACACTGAAGCTTTCTTT. Protein: CASRRGRDTEAFF.

This clonotype has more than one count but fewer than ten. A much larger clone lies one base from this, so it may be a read error. The chain is built from TRBV3-1 and TRBJ2-3; 8 bases are shared with TRBD2. Judging by the DNA end, TRBJ2-1 fits better; the J call may be wrong. This CDR3 is built from 16 residues. The germline V gene has CDR1 LGHDT and CDR2 YNNKEL (reference sequence). In nucleotides, the CDR3 is TGTGCCAGCAGCCAATCTTCGACTAGCGATGGCTACGGGCAGTTCTTC. Encoded protein: CASSQSSTSDGYGQFF.

The CDR3 bases are TGTGCCACCAGCCGGGACAGGGGACGCCAAGAGACCCAGTACTTC. Amino acids: CATSRDRGRQETQYF. The chain uses TRBV19 and TRBJ2-5; 10 nucleotides match TRBD1. Germline trimming cut 10 bases from V and 1 base from J; bases unmatched to any gene: 9. CDR1 is LNHDA and CDR2 is SQIVND in the germline V gene (reference sequence). The CDR3 covers 15 residues.

In this sample, this clonotype turned up once. A much larger clone differs by one base, so this may be a read error. This chain joins TRBV5-1 and TRBJ2-2, with D uncertain. Germline values: CDR1 SGHRS, CDR2 YFSETQ. The length of the CDR3 is 11 residues. CDR3 protein: CAGSLDGELFF. In DNA form, the CDR3 reads TGCGCCGGCAGCTTGGACGGGGAGCTGTTTTTT.

This clonotype appeared a few times. The V call is TRBV7-9, the J call TRBJ1-4, with 7 nucleotides matching TRBD1. CDR1 and CDR2 from the germline V gene are SEHNR and FQNEAQ (reference sequence). This CDR3 is 15 amino acids long. After removal of 5 bases from V and 3 bases from J, the junction contained 6 bases not matched to a gene. The CDR3 is CASSPKGTANEKLFF. CDR3 coding DNA: TGTGCCAGCAGCCCAAAGGGGACAGCTAATGAAAAACTGTTTTTT.

This clonotype was seen many times. The rearrangement uses TRBV12-5 and TRBJ2-5, with 11 bases that match TRBD2. The germline V gene has CDR1 LGHNT and CDR2 FRNRAP. V lost 1 base to trimming and J lost 1 base; unmatched junction nucleotides: 2. The CDR3 loop spans 16 amino acids. CDR3 sequence reads: CASGLGLAGIQETQYF. The DNA for the CDR3 is TGTGCTAGTGGTTTGGGACTAGCGGGAATCCAAGAGACCCAGTACTTC.

This clonotype has a count of ten or more. The V and J genes are TRBV11-3 and TRBJ2-7, with 11 bases that match TRBD1. The germline V gene encodes CDR1 SGHNT and CDR2 YENEEA. J was trimmed by 6 bases and V by 0 bases; bases with no gene match: 1. The CDR3 sequence is 14 residues long. Written as DNA, the CDR3 is TGTGCCAGCAGCTTAGAAGGGACAGGGGGCGAGCAGTACTTC. As protein: CASSLEGTGGEQYF.

This clonotype was detected ten times or more. The chain is built from TRBV3-1 and TRBJ2-1; TRBD2 matches 11 bases. The CDR3 has 16 residues. V dropped 4 bases and J dropped 3; count of bases not matched to a gene: 5. The germline V gene has CDR1 LGHDT and CDR2 YNNKEL (reference sequence). The CDR3 region is CASSPPGLADYNEQFF. The CDR3 DNA follows: TGTGCCAGCAGCCCCCCGGGACTAGCGGACTACAATGAGCAGTTCTTC.

This clonotype was picked up a small number of times. The rearrangement links TRBV4-1 to TRBJ1-3; no definite D call. CDR1 is MGHRA and CDR2 is YSYEKL in the germline V gene. The CDR3 has 15 amino acids. Trimming cost V 3 bases and J 0 bases, with 9 bases left between them. The CDR3 DNA is TGCGCCAGCAGCCACCTTGCCCGCTCTGGAAACACCATATATTTT. Amino acids: CASSHLARSGNTIYF.

For the CDR3, the DNA is TGTGCCAGCAAAGTGGGACAGGGGGCCTTCGGGGAGCTGTTTTTT. It translates to CASKVGQGAFGELFF. The rearrangement joins TRBV25-1 to TRBJ2-2, with TRBD1 identical over 12 bases. The CDR3 loop spans 15 amino acids. After removal of 7 bases from V and 7 bases from J, the junction contained 7 bases not matched to a gene. Germline CDR1 MGHDK, CDR2 SYGVNS.

This clonotype was counted at least ten times. As DNA, the CDR3 is TGTGCCAGCAGCCACATAGCCCATCAAGAGACCCAGTACTTC. This translates into CASSHIAHQETQYF. This rearrangement joins TRBV12-3 or TRBV12-4 to TRBJ2-5; D is uncertain. V was clipped by 6 bases and J by 2 bases, with 13 bases between them. The CDR3 spans 14 residues.

This rearrangement joins TRBV30 to TRBJ2-7; tentatively, D is TRBD1 (5 bases). The CDR3 has 13 amino acids. Germline V CDR1 and CDR2: GTSNPN, SVGIG (reference sequence). The V end was cut by 0 bases, the J end by 3 bases, with 9 bases between. The CDR3 loop is CAWSVGRVYEQYF. CDR3 nucleotide sequence: TGTGCCTGGAGTGTCGGCAGGGTCTACGAGCAGTACTTC. The whole variable domain, remainder taken from reference TRBV30 and TRBJ2-7, is SQTIHQWPATLVQPVGSPLSLECTVEGTSNPNLYWYRQAAGRGLQLLFYSVGIGQISSEVPQNLSASRPQDRQFILSSKKLLLSDSGFYLCAWSVGRVYEQYFGPGTRLTVT.

This clonotype was recorded at least ten times. The V and J genes are TRBV2 and TRBJ1-1; D call uncertain. The V end lost 0 bases, the J end lost 10 bases, and 6 bases lay between the germline ends. The germline V gene encodes CDR1 SNHLY and CDR2 FYNNEI. This CDR3 spans 11 amino acids. This chain's CDR3 is CASSEAVGAFF. The CDR3 DNA sequence: TGTGCCAGCAGTGAAGCGGTGGGAGCTTTCTTT.

This clonotype has only a few counts. The J gene is TRBJ2-2, the V gene TRBV11-2; 7 positions match TRBD2. This CDR3 has 15 residues. V shed 5 bases and J 2 bases; nucleotides not matched to a gene: 5. Germline V gives CDR1 SGHAT, CDR2 FQNNGV. CDR3 DNA: TGTGCCAGCAGCGTTCTAGCGGATAACACCGGGGAGCTGTTTTTT. Protein sequence: CASSVLADNTGELFF.

The chain has TRBV29-1 and TRBJ2-6; no firm D call. CDR1 and CDR2 from the germline V gene are SQVTM and ANQGSEA. CDR3 length equals 12 residues. V dropped 7 bases and J dropped 0 bases, with 4 bases sitting between them. In DNA, the CDR3 is TGCAGCGCGATCTCTGGGGCCAACGTCCTGACTTTC. Translating it yields CSAISGANVLTF.

This clonotype has a count of ten or more. The chain recombines TRBV12-5 with TRBJ2-7; 8 bases are shared with TRBD2. The CDR3 has 14 amino acids. V lost 1 base to trimming and J lost 6 bases; unmatched junction nucleotides: 5. Germline V gene data show CDR1 as LGHNT and CDR2 as FRNRAP. CDR3 sequence: CASGLGTSTVEQYF. CDR3 nucleotides: TGTGCTAGTGGTTTGGGGACTAGCACCGTCGAGCAGTACTTC.

There are many counts of this clonotype. V gene TRBV14 combines with J gene TRBJ2-5; 8 bases agree with TRBD2. The CDR3 is 16 amino acids. The junction had 13 bases not matched to a gene; V was cut back by 4 bases and J by 6 bases. CDR1 SGHDN and CDR2 FVKESK come from the germline V gene. DNA for the CDR3: TGTGCCAGCAGCCGAGAATTAACGGGAGGGCAAAAGACCCAGTACTTC. Translated: CASSRELTGGQKTQYF.

This clonotype has at least ten counts. V is TRBV28 and J is TRBJ2-4; TRBD1 matches at 7 bases. Germline V gives CDR1 MDHEN, CDR2 SYDVKM. There are 15 residues in the CDR3. The J segment lost 3 bases and the V segment lost 5 bases, leaving 7 bases of the junction unmatched. CDR3 amino acids: CASSHRTGVKNIQYF. CDR3 in DNA: TGTGCCAGCAGTCATCGTACAGGGGTCAAAAACATTCAGTACTTC. Looking up the rest from reference TRBV28 and TRBJ2-4 gives the full variable domain: DVKVTQSSRYLVKRTGEKVFLECVQDMDHENMFWYRQDPGLGLRLIYFSYDVKMKEKGDIPEGYSVSREKKERFSLILESASTNQTSMYLCASSHRTGVKNIQYFGAGTRLSVL.

This clonotype was seen many times. V usage is TRBV6-2 or TRBV6-3 and J usage is TRBJ2-1, with D perhaps matching TRBD1 (6 bases). V shed 5 bases and J shed 3 bases, with 14 bases lying between them. From germline, CDR1 is MNHEY and CDR2 SVGEGT. The CDR3 consists of 15 residues. The CDR3 loop reads CASSKTRDNYNEQFF. The CDR3 nucleotides are TGTGCCAGCAGTAAAACCCGGGACAACTACAATGAGCAGTTCTTC.

This clonotype has ten or more counts. The chain has TRBV12-3 or TRBV12-4 and TRBJ1-2, with D maybe TRBD1 (5 bases). CDR3 length: 14 residues. V was trimmed by 6 bases and J by 0 bases, leaving 11 bases between them. CDR3 sequence (DNA): TGTGCCAGCAGGGGGACCGCGTCTAACTATGGCTACACCTTC. This sequence encodes CASRGTASNYGYTF.

In this sample, this clonotype turned up many times. The chain uses TRBV7-9 and TRBJ1-2; possibly TRBD1 for D (6 bases). Germline values: CDR1 SEHNR, CDR2 FQNEAQ (reference sequence). The germline V and J ends were trimmed by 7 bases and 2 bases, with 20 bases remaining between them. The CDR3 extends over 16 amino acids. The CDR3 bases are TGTGCCAGCACCCGGGGACCCTCGACAGGAAACTATGGCTACACCTTC. It is translated as CASTRGPSTGNYGYTF.

In this sample, this clonotype turned up many times. The chain couples TRBV2 to TRBJ2-1, with 8 positions matching TRBD2. Germline V gene lookup returns CDR1 SNHLY and CDR2 FYNNEI. The CDR3 loop spans 14 amino acids. V was clipped by 7 bases and J by 3 bases; unmatched bases: 5. CDR3 DNA: TGTGCCAGCAATGTGGGACTAGTCTACAATGAGCAGTTCTTC. Translated: CASNVGLVYNEQFF.